This T cell receptor (beta chain) derives from a study of post-analysis software for immune sequencing data. Study information: Patients had relapsing-remitting, secondary progressive or progressive-relapsing multiple sclerosis; some lacked subtype.

Every TCR beta cDNA library bore unique molecular identifiers. Each sample of roughly 0.95 to 10 million input T cells yielded 500,000 or so cDNA molecules, so each molecule approximated one T cell. One entry per CDR3 protein results from TCRdb running MiXCR on the PCR reads. The sample shows 380,000 or so distinct CDR3 sequences, 30% to 45% of them seen only once. With respect to this clonotype: Antigen specificity is unknown.

Study-level findings and limits: Included in a set of roughly five TRBV segments more frequent in patients than controls were TRBV5-6, TRBV5-1 and TRBV20-1.

V was clipped by 5 bases and J by 12 bases; unmatched bases: 6. This CDR3 has 12 residues. Germline CDR1 is MNHEY and CDR2 is SMNVEV (reference sequence). This rearrangement joins TRBV27 to TRBJ2-1; 8 bases are a match to TRBD2. The sequencing sample was made of blood. This receptor was obtained from a girl between 5 and 17 years old with multiple sclerosis. The CDR3 spells CASSPPAGGQFF. Here the CDR3 DNA reads TGTGCCAGCAGTCCCCCCGCGGGAGGGCAGTTCTTC.